This TCR beta chain was sequenced during a study of T cell repertoires in cytomegalovirus infection. Overall study context: Used in the study were CMV epitopes, some recently identified and HLA-C-restricted, others well-studied and HLA-B-restricted. Study-level points and caveats: HLA-C-restricted, CMV-specific TCR beta clonotypes were dominant ex vivo.

This clonotype was found once. Its antigen remains unidentified. V shed 5 bases and J 0 bases; nucleotides not matched to a gene: 13. CDR1 and CDR2 (germline): SEHNR, FQNEAQ (reference sequence). The CDR3 covers 18 residues. TCRdb used MiXCR to reprocess the reads, holding one entry per CDR3 protein. The sample shows hundreds of thousands of distinct CDR3 sequences, 25% to 35% of them seen only once. The V gene is TRBV7-9, the J gene TRBJ2-1; TRBD1 matches 7 bases. This clonotype was sampled from a human donor in good health (CMV status not recorded). Some clones in this sample may be carry-over from other donors' samples. This specimen was cultured PBMCs, taken from culture after CMV antigen stimulation. As DNA, the CDR3 is TGTGCCAGCAGCCCGAGGGAAGGGACAGAGGGCTCCTACAATGAGCAGTTCTTC. It encodes CASSPREGTEGSYNEQFF.